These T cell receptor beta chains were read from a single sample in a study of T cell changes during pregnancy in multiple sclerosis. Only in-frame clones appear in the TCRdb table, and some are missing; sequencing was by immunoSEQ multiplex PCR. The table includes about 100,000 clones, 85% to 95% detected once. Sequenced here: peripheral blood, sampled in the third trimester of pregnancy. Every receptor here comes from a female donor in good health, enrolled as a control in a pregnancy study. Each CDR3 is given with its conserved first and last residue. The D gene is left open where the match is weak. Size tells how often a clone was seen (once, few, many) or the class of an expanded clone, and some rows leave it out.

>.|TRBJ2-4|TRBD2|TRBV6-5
TGTGCCAGCAGACCTAGCGGGGGGGACAAAAACATTCAGTACTTC
CASRPSGGDKNIQYF
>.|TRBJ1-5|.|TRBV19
TGTGCCAGTAGTAGACAGTCTAGCAATCAGCCCCAGCATTTT
CASSRQSSNQPQHF
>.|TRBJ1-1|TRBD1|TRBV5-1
TGCGCCAGCAGCTTGAGGACAGGGCCTCCTGAAGCTTTCTTT
CASSLRTGPPEAFF
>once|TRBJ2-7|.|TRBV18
TGTGCCAGCTCACCTCGGCCGCAGGCCACCTACGAGCAGTACTTC
CASSPRPQATYEQYF
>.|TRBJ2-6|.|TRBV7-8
TGTGCCAGCAGCTTTTCATTCTCTGGGGCCAACGTCCTGACTTTC
CASSFSFSGANVLTF
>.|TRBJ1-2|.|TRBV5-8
TGTGCCAGCAGCTCTATCGCGGAAGTCTATGGCTACACCTTC
CASSSIAEVYGYTF
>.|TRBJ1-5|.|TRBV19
TGTGCCAGTAGTACAGGGCCCAATCAGCCCCAGCATTTT
CASSTGPNQPQHF
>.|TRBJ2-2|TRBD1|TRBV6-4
TGTGCCAGCAGTCAGGGGGTCAACACCGGGGAGCTGTTTTTT
CASSQGVNTGELFF
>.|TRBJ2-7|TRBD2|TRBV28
TGTGCCAGCAGTTCCTTAGCGGGGGGCTACTACGAGCAGTACTTC
CASSSLAGGYYEQYF
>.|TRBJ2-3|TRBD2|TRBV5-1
TGCGCCAGCAGCTTGGTTCTAGCGGGTGAAGATACGCAGTATTTT
CASSLVLAGEDTQYF
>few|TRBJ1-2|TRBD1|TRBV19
TGTGCCAGTAGCTGGGACAGTATCTATGGCTACACCTTC
CASSWDSIYGYTF
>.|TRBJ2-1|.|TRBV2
TGTGCCAGCAGTGATCAAAGCAGGCACTACAATGAGCAGTTCTTC
CASSDQSRHYNEQFF
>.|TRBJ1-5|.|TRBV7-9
TGTGCCAGCAGCTCCGGAGGCACTAATCAGCCCCAGCATTTT
CASSSGGTNQPQHF
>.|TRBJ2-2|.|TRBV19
TGTGCCAGTACCCTGGGCGGGGGCCGGGGCACCGGGGAGCTGTTTTTT
CASTLGGGRGTGELFF
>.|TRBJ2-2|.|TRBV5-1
TGCGCCAGCAGTAGGGAGTCCACCGGGGAGCTGTTTTTT
CASSRESTGELFF
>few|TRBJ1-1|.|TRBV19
TGTGCCAGTAGTATAGTGGCAGGGGACACTGAAGCTTTCTTT
CASSIVAGDTEAFF
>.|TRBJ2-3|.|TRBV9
TGTGCCAGCAACCTGGGAGGGGGGACAGATACGCAGTATTTT
CASNLGGGTDTQYF
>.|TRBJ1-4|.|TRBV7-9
TGTGCCAGCAGCTTAGGTCGGGATGAAAAACTGTTTTTT
CASSLGRDEKLFF
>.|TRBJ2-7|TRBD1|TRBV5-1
TGCGCCAGCAGCGGGGGGGAAAAACAGGGGGCGCTTTACGAGCAGTACTTC
CASSGGEKQGALYEQYF
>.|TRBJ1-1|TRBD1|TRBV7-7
TGTGCTAGCAGACGACAGGGAGTATATGACACTGAAGCTTTCTTT
CASRRQGVYDTEAFF